The 22 T cell receptor beta chains below all came from one sample that was sequenced in a study of cytomegalovirus exposure and HLA in healthy donors. PCR employed 60 Vbeta and 13 Jbeta primers. Data came from immunoSEQ multiplex PCR; TCRdb stores just in-frame clones and leaves some out. Here the sample spans around 180,000 clones, more than 65% being singletons. The sample taken for sequencing was PBMCs. All receptors derive from a girl aged 2-9 years in good health and CMV-seropositive.

The chain is built from TRBV13 and TRBJ2-5, with a possible D match to TRBD2 (5 bases). The assigned J gene may be wrong: the sequence end matches TRBJ2-7 better. Germline values: CDR1 PRHDT, CDR2 FYEKMQ (reference sequence). The length of the CDR3 is 14 residues. DNA of the CDR3: TGTGCCAGCAGCAAGGGCGGGCTACCCTACGAGCAGTACTTC. Translating gives CASSKGGLPYEQYF.

The rearrangement links TRBV15 to TRBJ2-3, with D possibly being TRBD2 (6 bases). The V gene lost 1 base and the J gene lost 6 bases, with 8 bases spanning the gap. The CDR3 covers 13 residues. Germline CDR1 and CDR2: LNHNV and YYDKDF (reference sequence). CDR3 region: CATSRGLADTQYF. CDR3 sequence (DNA): TGTGCCACCAGCAGAGGTCTAGCGGATACGCAGTATTTT.

The genes are TRBV5-1 and TRBJ2-7; D gene unclear. Germline loops: CDR1 SGHRS, CDR2 YFSETQ. V gave up 0 bases and J gave up 0 bases, with 10 bases separating them. The CDR3 totals 15 residues. This CDR3 reads CASSLGARSSYEQYF. Here the CDR3 DNA reads TGCGCCAGCAGCTTGGGGGCACGCAGCTCCTACGAGCAGTACTTC.

This clone was observed once. The rearrangement joins TRBV19 to TRBJ2-7; no reliable D call. The V end lost 3 bases, the J end lost 4 bases, and 19 bases lay between the germline ends. CDR3 length: 16 residues. In germline, CDR1 is LNHDA, CDR2 SQIVND (reference sequence). CDR3 residues: CASSMELGAATYEQYF. The CDR3 DNA reads as TGTGCCAGTAGTATGGAATTAGGAGCCGCGACTTACGAGCAGTACTTC.

This clone was observed a few times. V and J are TRBV13 and TRBJ2-1, with TRBD1 as a possible D gene (6 bases). CDR3 length: 15 amino acids. V was trimmed by 7 bases and J by 10 bases, leaving 23 bases between them. Per the germline V gene, CDR1 is PRHDT and CDR2 is FYEKMQ (reference sequence). CDR3 loop: CASKRGSQTFREQFF. In DNA, the CDR3 is TGTGCCAGCAAGAGGGGGTCCCAAACATTCAGGGAGCAGTTCTTC.

This clone occurred once. The chain recombines TRBV10-3 with TRBJ2-1; perhaps TRBD2 as D (5 bases). This CDR3 region has 14 residues. Trimming took 7 bases from V and 1 from J, leaving 11 bases between them. Germline CDR1 reads ENHRY; CDR2 reads SYGVKD. The CDR3 reads CAINRDKSYNEQFF. The CDR3 bases are TGTGCCATCAACCGGGATAAGTCCTACAATGAGCAGTTCTTC.

V usage is TRBV10-3 and J usage is TRBJ2-3; 11 nucleotides agree with TRBD2. The J segment lost 2 bases and the V segment lost 10 bases, leaving 8 bases of the junction unmatched. The CDR3 spans 15 residues. CDR1 is ENHRY, CDR2 SYGVKD, per germline. CDR3 residues: CATLSGRAATDTQYF. CDR3 DNA sequence: TGTGCCACACTTAGCGGGAGGGCAGCCACAGATACGCAGTATTTT.

This chain connects TRBV5-1 to TRBJ2-7, with 8 positions matching TRBD2. The CDR3 runs 15 residues. V gave up 3 bases and J gave up 2 bases; unmatched junction bases: 7. Per the germline V gene, CDR1 is SGHRS and CDR2 is YFSETQ. This CDR3 is CASSSLGGGTYEQYF. The CDR3 nucleotides are TGCGCCAGCAGCTCCCTTGGCGGGGGGACCTACGAGCAGTACTTC.

The chain links TRBV28 to TRBJ2-6; TRBD2 matches at 10 bases. Trimming at V came to 3 bases and at J to 3 bases, leaving 5 bases not matched to a gene. CDR3 length: 17 amino acids. Germline CDR1 MDHEN, CDR2 SYDVKM. The CDR3 DNA reads TGTGCCAGCAGTTTTGGGCTAGCGGGAGTTGGGGCCAACGTCCTGACTTTC. This codes for CASSFGLAGVGANVLTF.

This chain uses TRBV7-9 with TRBJ2-5; TRBD2 agrees at 13 bases. Germline-derived CDR1 and CDR2 are SEHNR and FQNEAQ (reference sequence). The CDR3 length is 17 residues. The V and J ends lost 3 bases and 5 bases, in that order; junction bases with no gene match: 9. The CDR3 spells CASSLGLAGFPGETQYF. DNA of the CDR3: TGTGCCAGCAGCTTGGGACTAGCGGGATTTCCGGGGGAGACCCAGTACTTC.

The chain is built from TRBV5-1 and TRBJ2-1; D unclear. V gave up 7 bases and J gave up 4 bases, with 30 bases separating them. CDR1 and CDR2 from the germline V gene are SGHRS and YFSETQ. This CDR3 is built from 19 residues. CDR3 DNA sequence: TGCGCCAGCCGCCTCGAAGAGTATTCGGTTAGAGCCCGATACAATGAGCAGTTCTTC. Its protein product is CASRLEEYSVRARYNEQFF.

The chain joins TRBV6-6 to TRBJ2-7, with a possible D match to TRBD1 (5 bases). The CDR3 runs to 14 residues. CDR1 is MNHNY, CDR2 SVGAGI, per germline (reference sequence). Between the trimmed V and J ends, which lost 2 bases and 3 bases, there was a span of 11 bases. CDR3 protein: CASSYRNRNYEQYF. The CDR3 coding sequence is TGTGCCAGCAGTTACCGCAACAGGAACTACGAGCAGTACTTC.

This chain links TRBV12-5 with TRBJ1-3, with D perhaps matching TRBD1 (6 bases). Germline CDR1 LGHNT, CDR2 FRNRAP. Trimming left V 0 bases short and J 3 bases short, with 15 bases between. This CDR3 contains 17 residues. CDR3: CASGLVRGGTLGNTIYF. CDR3 coding DNA: TGTGCTAGTGGTTTGGTACGTGGGGGCACCCTTGGAAACACCATATATTTT.

This clone was seen only once. The chain couples TRBV9 to TRBJ1-1, with no clear D. V lost 0 bases and J 1 base, leaving 7 bases between the germline ends. The germline gives CDR1 SGDLS, CDR2 YYNGEE. This CDR3 region has 14 residues. The CDR3 nucleotides read TGTGCCAGCAGCGTAGCTGGGCGGAACACTGAAGCTTTCTTT. This encodes CASSVAGRNTEAFF.

The chain is built from TRBV6-4 and TRBJ2-7; a possible D gene is TRBD1 (6 bases). The CDR3 totals 12 residues. Germline CDR1 reads MRHNA; CDR2 reads SNTAGT. Deletions cut 10 bases from V and 2 bases from J, with 12 bases between. The CDR3 here is CATTGITYEQYF. CDR3 in DNA: TGTGCCACTACAGGGATTACCTACGAGCAGTACTTC.

The chain recombines TRBV5-5 with TRBJ1-1, with D maybe TRBD1 (6 bases). Trimming stripped 4 bases from V and 5 bases from J, with 24 bases between. Germline values: CDR1 SGHKS, CDR2 YYEKEE (reference sequence). The CDR3 totals 17 residues. The CDR3 DNA reads as TGTGCCAGCAGCCCGACCTGGGGGGGGCGAGGAAAAACTGAAGCTTTCTTT. Protein sequence: CASSPTWGGRGKTEAFF.

The rearrangement links TRBV27 to TRBJ1-2; 7 bases are a match to TRBD1. The CDR3 runs to 17 residues. Losses at the gene ends were 2 bases for V and 2 bases for J; bases not matched to a gene: 11. CDR1 is MNHEY, CDR2 SMNVEV, per germline (reference sequence). The CDR3 reads CASSLKSTGTANYGYTF. For the CDR3, the DNA is TGTGCCAGCAGTTTAAAATCCACCGGGACAGCCAACTATGGCTACACCTTC.

This clone was seen only once. The genes are TRBV5-8 and TRBJ2-3; 7 bases agree with TRBD1. V was pared by 7 bases and J by 2 bases, with 13 bases of the junction left unmatched. CDR3 length: 16 residues. Germline lookup yields CDR1 SGHTS and CDR2 YDEGEE. The CDR3 is CASGPTGTYSTDTQYF. The CDR3 DNA is TGTGCCAGCGGACCGACAGGGACATACTCCACAGATACGCAGTATTTT.

The V call is TRBV30, the J call TRBJ2-1; 11 bases match TRBD2. V was clipped by 0 bases and J by 8 bases; unmatched bases: 6. CDR1 and CDR2 (germline): GTSNPN, SVGIG (reference sequence). The CDR3 covers 15 residues. CDR3 residues: CAWSVGSGGADEQFF. The CDR3 coding sequence is TGTGCCTGGAGTGTAGGTAGCGGGGGGGCCGATGAGCAGTTCTTC.

The CDR3 region has the DNA TGTGCCACCAGCGAGGAAAGCTCCTACAATGAGCAGTTCTTC. Encoded protein: CATSEESSYNEQFF. The rearrangement joins TRBV15 to TRBJ2-1; no reliable D call. Trimming removed 5 bases from V and 0 bases from J, with 8 bases in between. The length of the CDR3 is 14 residues. CDR1 and CDR2 from the germline V gene are LNHNV and YYDKDF (reference sequence).

The J gene is TRBJ1-1, the V gene TRBV4-1; TRBD1 matches at 11 bases. CDR3 length equals 16 residues. Germline V gives CDR1 MGHRA, CDR2 YSYEKL. Trimming took 2 bases from V and 6 from J; bases not matched to a gene: 8. The CDR3: CASSQTRTGGISEAFF. In nucleotides, the CDR3 is TGCGCCAGCAGCCAAACCCGGACAGGGGGCATCTCTGAAGCTTTCTTT.

V and J are TRBV9 and TRBJ2-2, with a tentative D call TRBD2 (5 bases). This CDR3 has 16 residues. Germline V gene data show CDR1 as SGDLS and CDR2 as YYNGEE. V dropped 1 base and J dropped 1 base, with 11 bases sitting between them. DNA of the CDR3: TGTGCCAGCAGCGTAACCAGGACTTGGAACACCGGGGAGCTGTTTTTT. Translation: CASSVTRTWNTGELFF. Filled out from reference TRBV9 and TRBJ2-2, the complete variable domain reads DSGVTQTPKHLITATGQRVTLRCSPRSGDLSVYWYQQSLDQGLQFLIQYYNGEERAKGNILERFSAQQFPDLHSELNLSSLELGDSALYFCASSVTRTWNTGELFFGEGSRLTVL.